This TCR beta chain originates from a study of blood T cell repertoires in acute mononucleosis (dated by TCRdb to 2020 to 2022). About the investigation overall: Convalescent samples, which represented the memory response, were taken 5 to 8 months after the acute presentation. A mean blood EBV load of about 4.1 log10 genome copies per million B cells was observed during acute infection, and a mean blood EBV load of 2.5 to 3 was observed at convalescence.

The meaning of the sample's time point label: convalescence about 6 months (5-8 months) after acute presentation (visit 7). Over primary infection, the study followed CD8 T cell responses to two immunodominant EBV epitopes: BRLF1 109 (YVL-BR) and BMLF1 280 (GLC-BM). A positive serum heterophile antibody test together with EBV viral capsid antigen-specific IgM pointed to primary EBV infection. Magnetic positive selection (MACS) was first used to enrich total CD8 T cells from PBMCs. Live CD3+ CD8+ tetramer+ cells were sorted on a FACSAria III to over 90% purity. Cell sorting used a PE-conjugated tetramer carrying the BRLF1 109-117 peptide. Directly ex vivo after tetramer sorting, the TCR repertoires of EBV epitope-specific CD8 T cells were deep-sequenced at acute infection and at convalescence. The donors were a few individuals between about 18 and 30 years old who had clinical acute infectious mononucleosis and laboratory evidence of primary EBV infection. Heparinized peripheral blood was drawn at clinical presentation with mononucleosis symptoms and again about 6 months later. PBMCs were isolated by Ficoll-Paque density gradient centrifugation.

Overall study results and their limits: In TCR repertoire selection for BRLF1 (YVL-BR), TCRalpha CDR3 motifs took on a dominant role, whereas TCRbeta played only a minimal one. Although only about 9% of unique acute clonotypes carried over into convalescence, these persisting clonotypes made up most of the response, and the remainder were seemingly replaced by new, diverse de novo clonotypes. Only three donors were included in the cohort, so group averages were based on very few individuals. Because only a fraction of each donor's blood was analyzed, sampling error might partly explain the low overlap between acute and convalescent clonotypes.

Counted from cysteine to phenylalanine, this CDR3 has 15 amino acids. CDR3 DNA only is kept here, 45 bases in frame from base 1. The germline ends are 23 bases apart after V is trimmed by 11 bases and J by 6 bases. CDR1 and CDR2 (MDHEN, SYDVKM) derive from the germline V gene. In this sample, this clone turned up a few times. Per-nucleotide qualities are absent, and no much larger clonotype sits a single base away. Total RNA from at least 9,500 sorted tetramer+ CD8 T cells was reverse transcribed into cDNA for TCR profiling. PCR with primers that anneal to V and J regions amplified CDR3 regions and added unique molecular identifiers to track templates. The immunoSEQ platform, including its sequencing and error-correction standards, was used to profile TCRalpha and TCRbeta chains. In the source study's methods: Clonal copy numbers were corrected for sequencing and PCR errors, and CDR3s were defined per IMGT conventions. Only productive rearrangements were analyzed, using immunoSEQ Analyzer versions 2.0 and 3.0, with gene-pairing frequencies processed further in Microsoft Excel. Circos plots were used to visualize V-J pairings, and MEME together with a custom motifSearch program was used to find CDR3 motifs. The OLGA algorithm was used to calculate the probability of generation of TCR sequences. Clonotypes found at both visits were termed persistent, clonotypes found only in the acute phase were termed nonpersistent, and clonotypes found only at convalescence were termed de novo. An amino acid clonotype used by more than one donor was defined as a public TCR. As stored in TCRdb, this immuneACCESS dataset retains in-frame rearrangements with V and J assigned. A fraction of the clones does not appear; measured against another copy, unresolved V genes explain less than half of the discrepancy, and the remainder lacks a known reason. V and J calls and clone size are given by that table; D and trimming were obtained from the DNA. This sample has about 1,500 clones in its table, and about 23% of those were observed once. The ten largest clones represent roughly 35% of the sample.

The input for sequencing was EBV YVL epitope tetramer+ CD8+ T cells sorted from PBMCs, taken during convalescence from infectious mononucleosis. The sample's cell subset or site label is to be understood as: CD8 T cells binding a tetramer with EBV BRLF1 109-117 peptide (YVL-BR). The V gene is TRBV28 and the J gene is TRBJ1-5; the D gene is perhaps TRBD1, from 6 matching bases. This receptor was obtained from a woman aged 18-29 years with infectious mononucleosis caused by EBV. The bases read TGTGCCCTCAGTTTCCTTCTGGGGGGGGCTCAGCCCCAGCATTTT. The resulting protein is CALSFLLGGAQPQHF.